This T cell receptor (beta chain) derives from a study of cytomegalovirus exposure and HLA in healthy donors. Study summary: The 120 or so validation repertoires used the same platform as the roughly 720 first-cohort repertoires (as reported by a later analysis).

Per the germline V gene, CDR1 is SGHTA and CDR2 is FQGNSA. Trimming removed 6 bases from V and 5 bases from J, with 13 bases in between. The CDR3 has 13 residues. The protocol was immunoSEQ multiplex PCR, while the TCRdb copy is restricted to in-frame clones and leaves out a portion. The sample lists more than 50,000 clones; roughly nine tenths were seen once. Source material: PBMCs. The sequence was collected from a woman in her 30s in good health and CMV-seronegative. This rearrangement joins TRBV7-2 to TRBJ2-5; D might be TRBD2 (5 bases). CDR3 residues: CASSRGIRETQYF. The CDR3 DNA follows: TGTGCCAGCAGTAGAGGGATCCGGGAGACCCAGTACTTC.